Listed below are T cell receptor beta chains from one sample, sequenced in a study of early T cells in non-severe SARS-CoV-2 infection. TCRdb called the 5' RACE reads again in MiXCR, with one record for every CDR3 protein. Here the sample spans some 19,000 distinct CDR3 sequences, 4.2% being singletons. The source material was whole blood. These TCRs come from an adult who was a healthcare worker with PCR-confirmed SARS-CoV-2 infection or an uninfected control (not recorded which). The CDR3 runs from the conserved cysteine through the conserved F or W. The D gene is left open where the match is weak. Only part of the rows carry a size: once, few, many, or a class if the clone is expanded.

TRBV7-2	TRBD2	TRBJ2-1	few	CASSSQPPTSGTYNEQFF	TGTGCCAGCAGCTCCCAACCGCCCACTAGCGGGACCTACAATGAGCAGTTCTTC
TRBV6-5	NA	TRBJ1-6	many	CASSGRPLHF	TGTGCCAGCAGTGGAAGGCCCCTCCACTTT
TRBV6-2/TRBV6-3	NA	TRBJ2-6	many	CASTTPLGRGKLGSGANVLTF	TGTGCCAGCACTACCCCCCTCGGCAGGGGTAAGTTGGGCTCTGGGGCCAACGTCCTGACTTTC
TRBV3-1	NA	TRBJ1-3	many	CASSPGRAIYF	TGTGCCAGCAGTCCTGGCAGGGCCATATATTTT
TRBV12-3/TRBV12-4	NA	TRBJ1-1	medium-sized	CASSFYVLYGRQTAFF	TGTGCCAGCAGTTTTTATGTGTTGTATGGTAGGCAAACTGCTTTCTTT
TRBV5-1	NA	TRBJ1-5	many	CASSLGSFNQPQHF	TGCGCCAGCAGCTTGGGCAGCTTTAATCAGCCCCAGCATTTT
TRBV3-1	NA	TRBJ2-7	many	CASSQDYSYEQYF	TGTGCCAGCAGCCAAGACTACTCCTACGAGCAGTACTTC
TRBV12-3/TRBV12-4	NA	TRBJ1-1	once	CASSYGGTEAFF	TGTGCCAGCAGTTACGGGGGTACTGAAGCTTTCTTT
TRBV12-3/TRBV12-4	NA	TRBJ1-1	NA	CASSPSMASEAFF	TGTGCCAGCAGTCCCTCTATGGCCTCTGAAGCTTTCTTT
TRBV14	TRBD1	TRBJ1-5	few	CASSQAGGGNQPQHF	TGTGCCAGCAGCCAGGCAGGGGGCGGCAATCAGCCCCAGCATTTT
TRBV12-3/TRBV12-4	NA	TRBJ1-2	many	CASSLRLGNYGYTF	TGTGCCAGCAGTTTAAGACTAGGGAACTATGGCTACACCTTC
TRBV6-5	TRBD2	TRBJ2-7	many	CASTRTSGAYEQYF	TGTGCCAGCACCCGCACTAGCGGGGCCTACGAGCAGTACTTC
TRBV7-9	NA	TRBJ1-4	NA	CASSSAGGRDEKLFF	TGTGCCAGCAGCTCCGCCGGGGGGCGGGATGAAAAACTGTTTTTT
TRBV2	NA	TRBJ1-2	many	CASEAGDGYTF	TGTGCCAGTGAGGCAGGGGATGGCTACACCTTC
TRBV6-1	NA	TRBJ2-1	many	CATSPRGKYNEQFF	TGTGCCACCTCCCCCCGGGGGAAATACAATGAGCAGTTCTTC
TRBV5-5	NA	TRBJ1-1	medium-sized	CASSSRDSEAFF	TGTGCCAGCAGCTCGAGGGATTCTGAAGCTTTCTTT
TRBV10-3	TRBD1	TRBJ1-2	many	CAITGGEYGYTF	TGTGCCATCACAGGGGGCGAGTATGGCTACACCTTC
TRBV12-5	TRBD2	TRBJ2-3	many	CASGSYSGGAGDTQYF	TGTGCTAGTGGTTCATACAGCGGGGGGGCCGGAGATACGCAGTATTTT
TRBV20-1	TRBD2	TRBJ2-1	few	CSARDYGRGGYNEQFF	TGCAGTGCTAGAGATTACGGCCGGGGGGGATACAATGAGCAGTTCTTC
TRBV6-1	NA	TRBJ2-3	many	CASNQGVTDTQYF	TGTGCCAGCAATCAGGGTGTGACAGATACGCAGTATTTT